This T cell receptor beta chain derives from a study of blood T cell repertoires in COVID-19. This CDR3 is 15 amino acids long. Germline V lookup: CDR1 SEHNR, CDR2 FQNEAQ (reference sequence). V was cut by 5 bases and J by 4 bases, with 17 bases left in between. Clones were sequenced by immunoSEQ multiplex PCR, and TCRdb holds only the in-frame ones, with some missing. The data show more than 95,000 clones, roughly 80% seen once. V usage is TRBV7-9 and J usage is TRBJ2-5; D remains unclear. The sample taken for sequencing was peripheral blood. This sequence originates from a woman of 80 years or more with acute or convalescent COVID-19. This chain's CDR3 is CASSTIQSVGETQYF. As DNA, the CDR3 is TGTGCCAGCAGCACCATACAGTCAGTTGGAGAGACCCAGTACTTC.